A single sample is the source of the 11 T cell receptor beta chains below, sequenced in a study of control samples from healthy donors and cancer patients. Data came from immunoSEQ multiplex PCR; TCRdb stores just in-frame clones and leaves some out. The data hold under 200,000 clones, with 91% observed a single time. The sample consisted of blood. The receptor set was obtained from a woman aged 25 to 39 in good health.

The chain recombines TRBV4-2 with TRBJ2-4, with D possibly being TRBD2 (5 bases). The germline V gene encodes CDR1 LGHNA and CDR2 YNFKEQ. The CDR3 contains 17 residues. V was pared by 0 bases and J by 1 base, with 13 bases between. In nucleotides, the CDR3 is TGTGCCAGCAGCCAAGATCCCGGGGTTGGGGCCAAAAACATTCAGTACTTC. Translating it yields CASSQDPGVGAKNIQYF.

About this clone: Distinct nucleotide sequences in the sample also encode this CDR3. The rearrangement links TRBV7-9 to TRBJ1-4; D call uncertain. Germline CDR1 reads SEHNR; CDR2 reads FQNEAQ (reference sequence). Trimming stripped 0 bases from V and 3 bases from J, with 8 bases between. The CDR3 loop spans 15 amino acids. The CDR3 protein is CASSLASGANEKLFF. The CDR3 coding sequence is TGTGCCAGCAGCTTAGCGTCCGGGGCTAATGAAAAACTGTTTTTT.

The chain uses TRBV28 and TRBJ1-1; TRBD1 might be the D (6 bases). Germline assignment: CDR1 MDHEN and CDR2 SYDVKM. This CDR3 has 13 residues. V lost 4 bases to trimming and J lost 6 bases, with 12 bases between them. The CDR3 region is CASSWPGAAEAFF. CDR3 bases: TGTGCCAGCAGTTGGCCAGGGGCCGCTGAAGCTTTCTTT.

The CDR3 DNA is TGTGCCAGCAGCGTAGGTAAAGGGGGCAGTAATGGCTACACCTTC. It codes for CASSVGKGGSNGYTF. The chain carries TRBV9 and TRBJ1-2; 7 nucleotides align to TRBD1. CDR1 is SGDLS, CDR2 YYNGEE, per germline. V lost 0 bases to trimming and J lost 6 bases; unmatched junction nucleotides: 8. This CDR3 is 15 amino acids long.

This chain uses TRBV6-5 with TRBJ1-4; 7 positions match TRBD1. The CDR3 contains 13 residues. Germline CDR1 and CDR2: MNHEY and SVGAGI. With V trimmed by 2 bases and J by 8 bases, 2 bases remained unmatched. Here the CDR3 DNA reads TGTGCCAGCAGTTACGGGGACAGAGAAAAACTGTTTTTT. It codes for CASSYGDREKLFF.

This clone was counted between two and nine times. This rearrangement joins TRBV7-9 to TRBJ2-6; perhaps TRBD1 as D (6 bases). V was cut by 5 bases and J by 1 base, with 9 bases left in between. Germline-derived CDR1 and CDR2 are SEHNR and FQNEAQ (reference sequence). This CDR3 region has 15 residues. CDR3 sequence: CASSTTGSGANVLTF. In DNA, the CDR3 is TGTGCCAGCAGCACCACAGGGTCTGGGGCCAACGTCCTGACTTTC.

The rearrangement links TRBV7-8 to TRBJ1-4; TRBD1 might be the D (6 bases). CDR1 and CDR2 (germline): SGHVS, FQNEAQ. This CDR3 has 14 amino acids. V dropped 2 bases and J dropped 8 bases, with 12 bases sitting between them. In DNA, the CDR3 is TGTGCCAGCAGCTTATACGGGGGCGGGGAAAAACTGTTTTTT. Amino acid sequence: CASSLYGGGEKLFF.

V usage is TRBV5-4 and J usage is TRBJ2-3, with 7 bases matching TRBD2. The CDR3 has 16 amino acids. The germline V gene has CDR1 SGHNT and CDR2 YYREEE (reference sequence). J was trimmed by 1 base and V by 2 bases; bases with no gene match: 7. The CDR3 is CASSFGGGPGTDTQYF. As DNA, the CDR3 is TGTGCCAGCAGCTTCGGGGGAGGGCCGGGCACAGATACGCAGTATTTT.

The rearrangement joins TRBV6-5 to TRBJ2-7; no reliable D call. V gave up 7 bases and J gave up 2 bases, with 15 bases separating them. Germline CDR1 is MNHEY and CDR2 is SVGAGI. The CDR3 runs 14 residues. Here the CDR3 DNA reads TGTGCCAGCAATGGCAGGCTAAACCCCTACGAGCAGTACTTC. Amino acid sequence: CASNGRLNPYEQYF.

Comment on this clone: The same CDR3 also results from other DNA sequences found in this sample. This rearrangement joins TRBV6-2 or TRBV6-3 to TRBJ1-1; possible D gene TRBD1, 5 bases. V was shortened by 2 bases and J by 3 bases, with 7 bases between the two germline ends. Germline V gene lookup returns CDR1 MNHEY and CDR2 SVGEGT. CDR3 length equals 13 residues. DNA of the CDR3: TGTGCCAGCAGTTACCAGGGCTACACTGAAGCTTTCTTT. Translation gives CASSYQGYTEAFF.

The V and J genes are TRBV6-4 and TRBJ1-5; no firm D call. Trimming removed 3 bases from V and 0 bases from J, with 9 bases in between. This CDR3 is built from 15 residues. CDR1 and CDR2 from the germline V gene are MRHNA and SNTAGT. CDR3 in DNA: TGTGCCAGCAGTGAAACGGGGAATAGCAATCAGCCCCAGCATTTT. Its translation: CASSETGNSNQPQHF.